The entry below describes one T cell receptor (beta chain). Its target is unknown. This specimen belongs to a study of cytomegalovirus exposure and HLA in healthy donors. CDR3 length: 19 amino acids. With 1 base clipped from V and 5 bases from J, the junction kept 14 bases outside the gene matches. Germline V lookup: CDR1 MGHRA, CDR2 YSYEKL. Study outcomes and limitations: When analyzed later, a missense DCLRE1C variant was found to be linked to TCR beta V- and J-gene trimming. It was 160 or so TCR beta chains that were listed as cytomegalovirus-associated.

Use of 60 Vbeta and 13 Jbeta primers characterized the PCR. TCRdb keeps only in-frame clones here, not all; method: immunoSEQ multiplex PCR. In all, the sample yields 150,000 to 250,000 clones. When sampled, the donors appeared nominally healthy, though they likely had unrecorded immune exposures. J is TRBJ1-3 and V is TRBV4-1; 10 bases map to TRBD1. The receptor's source is a boy between 10 and 17 years old in good health and CMV-seronegative. The sample comprised PBMCs. CDR3 sequence reads: CASSQAYPPPGQGRNTIYF. The CDR3 DNA is TGCGCCAGCAGCCAAGCTTATCCCCCCCCGGGACAGGGGCGAAACACCATATATTTT.